The 9 T cell receptor beta chains in this list originate from one sample, sequenced in a study of T cell responses to AZD1222 COVID-19 vaccine (dated by TCRdb to about 2021). Read against the paper, the sample's time point label means: baseline before first vaccination. Library construction relied on the immunoSEQ multiplex PCR assay. The table was pulled from immuneACCESS by TCRdb, which kept in-frame rearrangements only. Such tables lose some clones; where checked, under half of the loss comes from unresolved V genes, and the rest has no known cause. The sample includes 140,000 to 150,000 clones, with roughly 90% observed a single time. The ten largest clones add up to about 3.7% of the sample. Sequencing was performed on peripheral blood, taken on day 0 of AZD1222 vaccination. The source is an adult in good health.

A remark on this clone: The identical CDR3 is also encoded by other nucleotide sequences in the sample. The J gene is TRBJ1-1, the V gene TRBV5-4; D remains unclear. The CDR3 loop spans 13 amino acids. V lost 0 bases and J 5 bases, leaving 8 bases between the germline ends. Germline CDR1 is SGHNT and CDR2 is YYREEE (reference sequence). The CDR3 spells CASSLVGRTEAFF. Written as DNA, the CDR3 is TGTGCCAGCAGCTTGGTTGGGAGGACTGAAGCTTTCTTT.

The chain carries TRBV7-8 and TRBJ2-7, with 10 bases aligning to TRBD1. V trimming: 5 bases; J trimming: 9 bases; junction bases outside the gene matches: 16. This CDR3 is 16 amino acids long. Germline assignment: CDR1 SGHVS and CDR2 FQNEAQ. This chain's CDR3 is CASSPWDRGTAYRQYF. The CDR3 nucleotides are TGTGCCAGCAGCCCTTGGGACAGGGGAACTGCATACAGGCAGTACTTC.

This chain connects TRBV28 to TRBJ2-6; no clear D gene. This CDR3 contains 13 residues. Trimming took 8 bases from V and 0 from J, leaving 5 bases between them. The germline V gene has CDR1 MDHEN and CDR2 SYDVKM. As DNA, the CDR3 is TGTGCCAGCGTAGTCTCTGGGGCCAACGTCCTGACTTTC. This codes for CASVVSGANVLTF.

The table lists this clone with a count of one. The chain uses TRBV19 and TRBJ1-5; TRBD1 is a possible D gene (5 bases). Between the trimmed V and J ends, which lost 5 bases and 7 bases, there was a span of 18 bases. Germline CDR1 reads LNHDA; CDR2 reads SQIVND (reference sequence). This CDR3 has 15 residues. The CDR3 is CASSPREGPRQPQHF. The CDR3 DNA is TGTGCCAGTAGTCCCAGGGAGGGCCCGAGACAGCCCCAGCATTTT.

This clone was seen just once. This chain uses TRBV19 with TRBJ2-6; 7 bases are a match to TRBD1. V trimming: 5 bases; J trimming: 0 bases; junction bases outside the gene matches: 10. Germline V gene sequence: CDR1 LNHDA, CDR2 SQIVND (reference sequence). The CDR3 is 18 amino acids. CDR3 sequence (DNA): TGTGCCAGTAGTCCCCTCAGGGGGTCCCACTCTGGGGCCAACGTCCTGACTTTC. It specifies CASSPLRGSHSGANVLTF.

This chain links TRBV6-5 with TRBJ2-3; 8 nucleotides agree with TRBD1. This CDR3 contains 14 residues. V was pared by 4 bases and J by 6 bases, with 6 bases of the junction left unmatched. Germline V gene data show CDR1 as MNHEY and CDR2 as SVGAGI. CDR3 sequence reads: CASSLDRALDTQYF. The CDR3, as DNA: TGTGCCAGCAGTTTGGACAGGGCGTTGGATACGCAGTATTTT.

The J gene is TRBJ2-7, the V gene TRBV7-8; a possible D gene is TRBD2 (6 bases). Germline V gene data show CDR1 as SGHVS and CDR2 as FQNEAQ. This CDR3 is built from 18 residues. Trimming pared 1 base from V and 0 bases from J, leaving 19 bases between. DNA for the CDR3: TGTGCCAGCAGCTTAGGGAGGCCGGGAGCCGACCGCTCCTACGAGCAGTACTTC. Translated: CASSLGRPGADRSYEQYF.

The genes are TRBV19 and TRBJ2-7; no clear D. With 1 base removed from V and 9 bases from J, the gap between germline ends came to 7 bases. Germline V CDR1 and CDR2: LNHDA, SQIVND (reference sequence). This CDR3 contains 11 residues. The CDR3 region has the DNA TGTGCCAGTAGTATAGGACCGACGCAGTACTTC. Translation gives CASSIGPTQYF. Together with reference TRBV19 and TRBJ2-7, the CDR3 gives the full variable domain: DGGITQSPKYLFRKEGQNVTLSCEQNLNHDAMYWYRQDPGQGLRLIYYSQIVNDFQKGDIAEGYSVSREKKESFPLTVTSAQKNPTAFYLCASSIGPTQYFGPGTRLTVT.

The V call is TRBV19, the J call TRBJ2-2, with 7 nucleotides matching TRBD1. The length of the CDR3 is 17 residues. The J segment lost 5 bases and the V segment lost 4 bases, leaving 13 bases of the junction unmatched. CDR1 is LNHDA, CDR2 SQIVND, per germline (reference sequence). CDR3 sequence (DNA): TGTGCCAGTAGTAAGATGACAGGGAGCGTTGGGACCGGGGAGCTGTTTTTT. Amino acid sequence: CASSKMTGSVGTGELFF. Variable domain in full (rest from reference TRBV19 and TRBJ2-2): DGGITQSPKYLFRKEGQNVTLSCEQNLNHDAMYWYRQDPGQGLRLIYYSQIVNDFQKGDIAEGYSVSREKKESFPLTVTSAQKNPTAFYLCASSKMTGSVGTGELFFGEGSRLTVL.